What follows is one T cell receptor (beta chain) and its context. Unstimulated PBMCs were sorted into CD3+CD4+ and CD3+CD8+ populations. This sample is part of a study of T cell clones after liver transplantation. In the study overall: Samples came from ITN030ST, which attempted immunosuppression withdrawal within 2 years of liver transplantation. Subjects received no induction therapy and standard immunosuppression until randomization at 12-24 months post-transplant. At least one year of complete immunosuppression withdrawal without enzymes over twice normal defined tolerance.

Assay used: immunoSEQ multiplex PCR; TCRdb lists only in-frame clones, some missing. The sample contains more than 95,000 clones, just over 90% of which appear only once. The clonotype originates from a human patient who received a liver transplant. Some T cells could come from the graft donor. The input for sequencing was CD4+ T cells from blood, taken 12 months after liver transplant.

The CDR3 is CASSTRQGWSSYEQYF. CDR3 nucleotides: TGTGCCAGCAGCACCCGACAGGGGTGGAGCTCCTACGAGCAGTACTTC. The chain employs TRBV7-2 and TRBJ2-7; 8 nucleotides agree with TRBD1. CDR3 length equals 16 residues. Losses at the gene ends were 5 bases for V and 0 bases for J; bases not matched to a gene: 9. Germline V gene lookup returns CDR1 SGHTA and CDR2 FQGNSA. The full variable domain, completed using reference TRBV7-2 and TRBJ2-7, is GAGVSQSPSNKVTEKGKDVELRCDPISGHTALYWYRQSLGQGLEFLIYFQGNSAPDKSGLPSDRFSAERTGGSVSTLTIQRTQQEDSAVYLCASSTRQGWSSYEQYFGPGTRLTVT.